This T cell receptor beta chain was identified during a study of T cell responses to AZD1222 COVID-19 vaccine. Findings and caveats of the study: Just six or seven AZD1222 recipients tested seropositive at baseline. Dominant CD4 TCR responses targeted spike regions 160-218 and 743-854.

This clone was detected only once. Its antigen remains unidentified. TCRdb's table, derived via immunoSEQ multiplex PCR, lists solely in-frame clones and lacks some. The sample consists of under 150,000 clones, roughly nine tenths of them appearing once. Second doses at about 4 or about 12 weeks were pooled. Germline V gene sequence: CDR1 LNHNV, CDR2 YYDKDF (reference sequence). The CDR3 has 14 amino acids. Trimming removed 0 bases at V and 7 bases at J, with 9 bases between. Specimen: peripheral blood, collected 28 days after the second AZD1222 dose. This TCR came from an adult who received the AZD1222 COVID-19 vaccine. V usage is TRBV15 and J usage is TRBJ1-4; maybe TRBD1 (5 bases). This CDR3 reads CATSRDRVSEKLFF. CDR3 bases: TGTGCCACCAGCAGAGACAGGGTCTCTGAAAAACTGTTTTTT.